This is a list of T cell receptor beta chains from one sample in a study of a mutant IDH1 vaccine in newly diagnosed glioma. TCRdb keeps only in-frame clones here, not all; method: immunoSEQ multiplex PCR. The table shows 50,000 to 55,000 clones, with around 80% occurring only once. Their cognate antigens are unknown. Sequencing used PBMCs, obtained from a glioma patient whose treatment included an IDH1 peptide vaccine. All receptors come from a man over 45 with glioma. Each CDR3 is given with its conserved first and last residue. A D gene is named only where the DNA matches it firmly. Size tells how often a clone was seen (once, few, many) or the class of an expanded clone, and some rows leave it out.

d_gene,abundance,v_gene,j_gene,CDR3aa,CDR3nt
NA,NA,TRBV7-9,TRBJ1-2,CASSLPAGWNYGYTF,TGTGCCAGCAGCTTACCGGCGGGGTGGAACTATGGCTACACCTTC
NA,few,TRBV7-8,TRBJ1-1,CASISSRALNTEAFF,TGTGCCAGCATCTCGAGTAGGGCTTTAAACACTGAAGCTTTCTTT
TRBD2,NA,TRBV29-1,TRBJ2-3,CSVGSGGADTQYF,TGCAGCGTTGGTAGCGGGGGGGCAGATACGCAGTATTTT
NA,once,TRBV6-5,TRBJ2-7,CASSLQGYEQYF,TGTGCCAGCAGCCTACAAGGCTACGAGCAGTACTTC
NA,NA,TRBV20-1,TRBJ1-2,CSARDGLGYTF,TGCAGTGCTAGAGACGGTCTTGGCTACACCTTC
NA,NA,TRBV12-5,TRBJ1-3,CASGPSRGEGNTIYF,TGTGCTAGTGGCCCTAGTCGGGGAGAGGGAAACACCATATATTTT
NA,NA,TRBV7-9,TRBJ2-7,CASSRPRVRIRYEQYF,TGTGCCAGCAGCCGTCCGAGGGTCAGGATCCGCTACGAGCAGTACTTC
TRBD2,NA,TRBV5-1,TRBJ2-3,CASSLAERGGTDTQYF,TGCGCCAGCAGCTTGGCCGAGCGGGGGGGCACAGATACGCAGTATTTT
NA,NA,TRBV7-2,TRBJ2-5,CASSAGGSETQYF,TGTGCCAGCAGCGCAGGTGGTAGCGAGACCCAGTACTTC
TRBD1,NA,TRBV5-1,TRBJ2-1,CASSPGTANEQFF,TGCGCCAGCAGCCCCGGGACAGCAAATGAGCAGTTCTTC
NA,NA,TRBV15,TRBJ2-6,CATSLRQGANVLTF,TGTGCCACCAGCCTACGACAGGGGGCCAACGTCCTGACTTTC
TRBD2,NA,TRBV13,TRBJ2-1,CASSLGGGSGTSGGSSYNEQFF,TGTGCCAGCAGCTTAGGCGGCGGCAGCGGGACTAGCGGGGGGAGCTCCTACAATGAGCAGTTCTTC
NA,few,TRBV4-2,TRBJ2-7,CASSQPGGGLEQYF,TGTGCCAGCAGCCAACCCGGAGGGGGGCTCGAGCAGTACTTC
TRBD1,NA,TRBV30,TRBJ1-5,CAWSSLGGHGNQPQHF,TGTGCCTGGAGCTCCTTAGGGGGCCATGGCAATCAGCCCCAGCATTTT
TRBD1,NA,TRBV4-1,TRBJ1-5,CASSHPQTGANQPQHF,TGCGCCAGCAGCCACCCCCAGACAGGGGCCAATCAGCCCCAGCATTTT
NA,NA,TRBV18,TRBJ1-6,CASSRTANNSPLHF,TGTGCCAGCTCACGGACTGCGAATAATTCACCCCTCCACTTT
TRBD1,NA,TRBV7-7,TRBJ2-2,CASSQYRGQTGELFF,TGTGCTAGCAGCCAGTACAGGGGGCAGACCGGGGAGCTGTTTTTT
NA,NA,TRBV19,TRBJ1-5,CASSIIRGGKGGNQPQHF,TGTGCCAGTAGTATAATTAGGGGTGGGAAAGGTGGCAATCAGCCCCAGCATTTT
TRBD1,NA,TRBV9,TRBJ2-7,CASSVTDRKTYEQYF,TGTGCCAGCAGCGTGACGGACAGGAAAACCTACGAGCAGTACTTC
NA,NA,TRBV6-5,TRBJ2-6,CASSYRQPGANVLTF,TGTGCCAGCAGTTACAGGCAGCCTGGGGCCAACGTCCTGACTTTC
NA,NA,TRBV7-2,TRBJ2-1,CASRFAGTSVDEQFF,TGTGCCAGCAGATTCGCCGGGACATCCGTGGATGAGCAGTTCTTC
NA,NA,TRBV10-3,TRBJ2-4,CAISAQGEGSRPYF,TGTGCCATCAGTGCCCAGGGGGAGGGAAGTCGCCCGTACTTC
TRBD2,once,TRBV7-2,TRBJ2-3,CASSWTSGVADTQYF,TGTGCCAGCAGCTGGACTAGCGGGGTGGCAGATACGCAGTATTTT
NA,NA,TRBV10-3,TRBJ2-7,CAIRPGIPVDEQYF,TGTGCCATCAGACCCGGAATTCCGGTGGACGAGCAGTACTTC
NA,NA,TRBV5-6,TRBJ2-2,CASSFATGELFF,TGTGCCAGCAGCTTCGCTACCGGGGAGCTGTTTTTT
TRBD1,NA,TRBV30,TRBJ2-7,CAWSAGTAFYYEQYF,TGTGCCTGGAGTGCGGGGACAGCCTTCTACTACGAGCAGTACTTC
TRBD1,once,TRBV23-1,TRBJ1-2,CASPGQRFYGYTF,TGCGCCAGTCCGGGACAGAGATTCTATGGCTACACCTTC
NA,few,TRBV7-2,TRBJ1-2,CASSSISSGIDYGYTF,TGTGCCAGCAGCTCGATATCCTCGGGGATAGACTATGGCTACACCTTC
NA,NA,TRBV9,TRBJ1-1,CASSAGTANTEAFF,TGTGCCAGCAGCGCTGGGACGGCGAACACTGAAGCTTTCTTT
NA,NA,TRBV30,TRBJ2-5,CAWSVNAGETQYF,TGTGCCTGGAGTGTAAACGCTGGGGAGACCCAGTACTTC
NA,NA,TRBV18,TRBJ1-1,CASKNREFNTEAFF,TGTGCCAGTAAAAACCGGGAGTTTAACACTGAAGCTTTCTTT
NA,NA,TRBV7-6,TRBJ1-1,CASSLRGQGNTEAFF,TGTGCCAGCAGCTTGCGGGGTCAGGGGAACACTGAAGCTTTCTTT
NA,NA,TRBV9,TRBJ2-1,CASSAQPEPYNEQFF,TGTGCCAGCAGCGCTCAGCCGGAGCCCTACAATGAGCAGTTCTTC
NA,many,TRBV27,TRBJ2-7,CASRSGYEQYF,TGTGCCAGCAGGTCAGGGTACGAGCAGTACTTC
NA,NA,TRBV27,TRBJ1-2,CASRTPRGYTF,TGTGCCAGCAGGACGCCGAGGGGCTACACCTTC
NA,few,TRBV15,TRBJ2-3,CATSRGGLTDTQYF,TGTGCCACCAGCAGGGGGGGGCTTACAGATACGCAGTATTTT
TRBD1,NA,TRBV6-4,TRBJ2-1,CASSDTYGQDVNEQFF,TGTGCCAGCAGTGACACCTATGGACAGGACGTCAATGAGCAGTTCTTC
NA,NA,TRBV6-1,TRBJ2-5,CASSLIPGSQETQYF,TGTGCCAGCAGTCTCATACCGGGATCCCAAGAGACCCAGTACTTC
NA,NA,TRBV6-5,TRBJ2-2,CASSYGTSTGELFF,TGTGCCAGCAGTTACGGGACATCGACCGGGGAGCTGTTTTTT
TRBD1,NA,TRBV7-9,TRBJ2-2,CASSSPAWTGTNTGELFF,TGTGCCAGCAGCTCACCCGCATGGACAGGGACGAACACCGGGGAGCTGTTTTTT
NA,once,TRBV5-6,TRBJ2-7,CASSLSSYEQYF,TGTGCCAGCAGCTTAAGCTCCTACGAGCAGTACTTC
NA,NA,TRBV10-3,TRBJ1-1,CAISGSTEAFF,TGTGCCATCAGCGGGAGCACTGAAGCTTTCTTT
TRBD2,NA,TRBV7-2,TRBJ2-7,CASKGGAFSYEQYF,TGTGCCAGCAAGGGAGGGGCTTTCTCCTACGAGCAGTACTTC
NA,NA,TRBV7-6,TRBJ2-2,CASSRARNTGELFF,TGTGCCAGCAGCAGGGCCAGGAACACCGGGGAGCTGTTTTTT
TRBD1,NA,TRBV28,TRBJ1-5,CASGGGRQPQHF,TGTGCCAGCGGAGGGGGCCGTCAGCCCCAGCATTTT
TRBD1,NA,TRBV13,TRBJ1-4,CASSLGDRGRKLFF,TGTGCCAGCAGCTTAGGGGACAGGGGGCGAAAACTGTTTTTT
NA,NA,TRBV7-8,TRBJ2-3,CASARGGRTDTQYF,TGTGCCAGCGCGAGGGGGGGGAGGACAGATACGCAGTATTTT
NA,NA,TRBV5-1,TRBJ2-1,CASSFQGGNEQFF,TGCGCCAGCAGCTTCCAGGGGGGAAATGAGCAGTTCTTC
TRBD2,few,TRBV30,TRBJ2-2,CAWSGRTSGAGVTGELFF,TGTGCCTGGAGTGGTCGGACTAGCGGGGCTGGGGTCACCGGGGAGCTGTTTTTT
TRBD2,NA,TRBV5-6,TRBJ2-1,CASSLGIGGASDEQFF,TGTGCCAGCAGCTTGGGAATCGGGGGGGCGTCGGATGAGCAGTTCTTC
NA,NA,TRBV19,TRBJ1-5,CASSPVQGSNQPQHF,TGTGCCAGTAGTCCCGTACAGGGATCCAATCAGCCCCAGCATTTT
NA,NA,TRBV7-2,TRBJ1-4,CASSFGEGANEKLFF,TGTGCCAGCAGCTTCGGGGAGGGTGCTAATGAAAAACTGTTTTTT
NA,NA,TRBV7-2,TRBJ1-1,CASSLATGVYTEAFF,TGTGCCAGCAGCTTAGCCACAGGAGTGTACACTGAAGCTTTCTTT
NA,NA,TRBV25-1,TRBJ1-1,CASRTFNTEAFF,TGTGCCAGCCGGACGTTTAACACTGAAGCTTTCTTT
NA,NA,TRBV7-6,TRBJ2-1,CASSLGLGRVDDEQFF,TGTGCCAGCAGCTTAGGGCTTGGCAGGGTGGATGATGAGCAGTTCTTC